One and the same sample provided the 25 T cell receptor beta chains below, sequenced in a study of blood T cells in healthy people across ages. The authors ran a second PCR of about 7 to 11 cycles using a sample-barcoded 5' primer and a J-beta primer mix. TCRdb re-derived calls from the 5' RACE reads in MiXCR, one entry per CDR3 protein. This table holds about 650,000 distinct CDR3 sequences, 32% found once. The sequencing input was blood. These receptor sequences come from a woman older than 75 in good health.

This chain connects TRBV5-1 to TRBJ1-1, with D unclear. V shed 4 bases and J shed 5 bases, with 12 bases lying between them. Germline CDR1 and CDR2: SGHRS and YFSETQ. This CDR3 has 13 residues. This chain's CDR3 is CASSPDIATEAFF. In DNA, the CDR3 is TGCGCCAGCAGCCCCGACATCGCAACTGAAGCTTTCTTT.

In its sample, this clonotype was seen many times. V is TRBV29-1 and J is TRBJ2-7, with D uncertain. V was shortened by 0 bases and J by 2 bases, with 2 bases between the two germline ends. There are 11 residues in the CDR3. The germline V gene encodes CDR1 SQVTM and CDR2 ANQGSEA. The CDR3 protein is CSVEEAYEQYF. The DNA for the CDR3 is TGCAGCGTTGAAGAAGCCTACGAGCAGTACTTC.

This clonotype was detected ten times or more. The V gene is TRBV20-1, the J gene TRBJ1-5; the D gene is possibly TRBD1 (6 bases). Trimming cost V 0 bases and J 9 bases, with 18 bases left between them. The V gene's germline CDR1 is DFQATT and CDR2 SNEGSKA (reference sequence). The CDR3 consists of 15 residues. This CDR3 is CSARDEGHGFGPQHF. The CDR3 DNA reads as TGCAGTGCTAGAGATGAGGGACACGGTTTCGGGCCCCAGCATTTT.

J is TRBJ2-3 and V is TRBV10-2; 12 bases align to TRBD2. The CDR3 is 17 amino acids. CDR1 is WSHSY and CDR2 is SAAADI in the germline V gene. The trim removed 0 bases at V and 4 bases at J, leaving 5 bases unmatched. The CDR3 protein is CASSESTSGGFSDTQYF. As DNA, the CDR3 is TGCGCCAGCAGTGAGTCGACTAGCGGGGGTTTCTCAGATACGCAGTATTTT.

Turning to this clonotype: A much bigger clone sits one base away, suggesting this may be a read error. The chain carries TRBV20-1 and TRBJ2-1, with TRBD1 as a possible D gene (5 bases). This CDR3 region has 14 residues. Per the germline V gene, CDR1 is DFQATT and CDR2 is SNEGSKA (reference sequence). The CDR3 DNA reads TGCAGTGCGATAAAGGGGATCTCCTACAATGTGCAGTTCTTC. Translated: CSAIKGISYNVQFF.

In the case of this clonotype: A much larger clone differs from this one at a single base, so this may be a read error. V is TRBV5-1 and J is TRBJ1-2; TRBD1 is a possible D gene (5 bases). The CDR3 is 15 amino acids. Germline V gene lookup returns CDR1 SGHRS and CDR2 YFSETQ. CDR3: CAGSLGGANTYGYTF. The CDR3, as DNA: TGCGCCGGCAGCTTAGGAGGGGCGAACACCTATGGCTACACCTTC.

The genes are TRBV29-1 and TRBJ1-2, with D possibly being TRBD1 (6 bases). The CDR3 contains 14 residues. V was clipped by 0 bases and J by 4 bases, with 12 bases between them. CDR1 SQVTM and CDR2 ANQGSEA come from the germline V gene. CDR3 sequence: CSVEDHGGGYGYTF. The CDR3 nucleotides read TGCAGCGTTGAAGATCACGGGGGCGGCTATGGCTACACCTTC.

The chain recombines TRBV19 with TRBJ1-1; no reliable D call. Germline CDR1 is LNHDA and CDR2 is SQIVND (reference sequence). V shed 2 bases and J shed 3 bases, with 10 bases lying between them. This CDR3 is 14 amino acids long. The CDR3 protein is CASSISRRDTEAFF. The DNA of the CDR3 is TGTGCCAGTAGTATATCCCGGCGGGACACTGAAGCTTTCTTT. Based on the CDR3 plus reference TRBV19 and TRBJ1-1, the full variable domain is DGGITQSPKYLFRKEGQNVTLSCEQNLNHDAMYWYRQDPGQGLRLIYYSQIVNDFQKGDIAEGYSVSREKKESFPLTVTSAQKNPTAFYLCASSISRRDTEAFFGQGTRLTVV.

This rearrangement joins TRBV7-2 to TRBJ2-3; 7 bases map to TRBD1. V shed 5 bases, J shed 6 bases, and the junction held 17 bases outside the gene matches. The CDR3 is 17 amino acids. Per the germline V gene, CDR1 is SGHTA and CDR2 is FQGNSA. The chain's CDR3 is CASSQQNRGDEGDTQYF. CDR3 bases: TGTGCCAGCAGCCAACAAAACAGGGGAGACGAGGGGGATACGCAGTATTTT. Using reference TRBV7-2 and TRBJ2-3 for the parts outside the CDR3, the full variable domain is GAGVSQSPSNKVTEKGKDVELRCDPISGHTALYWYRQSLGQGLEFLIYFQGNSAPDKSGLPSDRFSAERTGGSVSTLTIQRTQQEDSAVYLCASSQQNRGDEGDTQYFGPGTRLTVL.

The chain is built from TRBV6-1 and TRBJ1-1, with D possibly matching TRBD1 (6 bases). The germline V gene encodes CDR1 MNHNS and CDR2 SASEGT. The CDR3 contains 15 residues. V lost 7 bases and J lost 7, with 22 bases in between. As DNA, the CDR3 is TGTGCCAGCACTCCCCAGATAGGGGGAGGCGTTGAAGCTTTCTTT. It translates to CASTPQIGGGVEAFF.

The chain recombines TRBV18 with TRBJ1-1, with 7 bases aligning to TRBD1. The CDR3 loop spans 15 amino acids. CDR1 is KGHSH, CDR2 LQKENI, per germline. V shed 2 bases, J shed 2 bases, and the junction held 5 bases outside the gene matches. CDR3 sequence reads: CASSPKDRFNTEAFF. The CDR3 nucleotides are TGTGCCAGCTCACCAAAGGACAGGTTTAACACTGAAGCTTTCTTT.

In regard to this clonotype: Since no conserved phenylalanine or tryptophan closes the CDR3, a read error is the likely cause. The rearrangement joins TRBV5-1 to TRBJ2-6; no firm D call. The CDR3 contains 15 residues. Germline lookup yields CDR1 SGHRS and CDR2 YFSETQ. V dropped 3 bases and J dropped 4 bases, with 11 bases sitting between them. This CDR3 reads CASSSQELGANVLTN. The CDR3 DNA reads TGCGCCAGCAGCTCGCAAGAATTGGGGGCCAACGTCCTGACTAAC.

This clonotype was found a few times. This chain uses TRBV3-1 with TRBJ2-1; 10 bases are shared with TRBD2. J was trimmed by 6 bases and V by 2 bases; bases with no gene match: 4. CDR1 is LGHDT, CDR2 YNNKEL, per germline (reference sequence). This CDR3 has 15 residues. CDR3: CASSQSGGASNEQFF. DNA for the CDR3: TGTGCCAGCAGCCAAAGCGGGGGGGCGTCCAATGAGCAGTTCTTC.

V is TRBV7-3 and J is TRBJ1-1; no clear D. V lost 3 bases to trimming and J lost 2 bases, with 7 bases between them. The germline V gene encodes CDR1 SGHTA and CDR2 FQGTGA. The CDR3 is 13 residues long. The CDR3 region has the DNA TGTGCCAGCAGCTTGCGACATAACACTGAAGCTTTCTTT. Translated, it gives CASSLRHNTEAFF.

This clonotype was seen once. A much larger clone lies a single base off, so this may be a read error. This sequence joins TRBV20-1 and TRBJ2-1; 12 nucleotides line up with TRBD2. The germline gives CDR1 DFQATT, CDR2 SNEGSKA (reference sequence). CDR3 length: 15 amino acids. CDR3 DNA: TGCAGTGCCTTGACCCCGACTAGCGGGGGCAATGAGCAGGTCTTC. Encoded protein: CSALTPTSGGNEQVF.

Many counts were recorded for this clonotype. CDR3 DNA: TGCAGCGTTGACAGGGGCAATGAGCAGTTCTTC. Translated: CSVDRGNEQFF. The chain recombines TRBV29-1 with TRBJ2-1; TRBD1 might be the D (6 bases). Germline V gene sequence: CDR1 SQVTM, CDR2 ANQGSEA. This CDR3 comprises 11 residues. V gave up 3 bases and J gave up 6 bases, with 6 bases separating them.

This clonotype was seen many times. The chain is built from TRBV28 and TRBJ2-3; 11 bases match TRBD2. V dropped 6 bases and J dropped 4; count of bases not matched to a gene: 6. Germline CDR1 is MDHEN and CDR2 is SYDVKM. The CDR3 consists of 15 residues. CDR3 DNA: TGTGCCAGCAGCCCTAGCGGGGGGTTCGCAGATACGCAGTATTTT. Protein sequence: CASSPSGGFADTQYF.

This clonotype was recorded at least ten times. The chain links TRBV6-6 to TRBJ2-7; TRBD2 matches at 15 bases. V was pared by 6 bases and J by 7 bases, with 10 bases of the junction left unmatched. Germline CDR1 reads MNHNY; CDR2 reads SVGAGI (reference sequence). The CDR3 totals 16 residues. The CDR3 loop is CASRGLAGGGREEQYF. The DNA for the CDR3 is TGTGCCAGCAGGGGACTAGCGGGGGGAGGAAGGGAAGAGCAGTACTTC.

The chain has TRBV30 and TRBJ2-1; TRBD1 matches 7 bases. The V gene end was trimmed by 3 bases and the J gene end by 3 bases; junction bases not matched to a gene: 5. Germline V gene lookup returns CDR1 GTSNPN and CDR2 SVGIG (reference sequence). The CDR3 runs to 14 residues. The CDR3 bases are TGTGCCTGGAGCCGGGGACAGCGCTACAATGAGCAGTTCTTC. Its translation: CAWSRGQRYNEQFF.

The chain joins TRBV7-2 to TRBJ2-1, with 8 bases lining up with TRBD2. The V segment lost 1 base and the J segment 6 bases; nucleotides outside the gene matches: 5. CDR3 length: 15 residues. Germline V gives CDR1 SGHTA, CDR2 FQGNSA. For the CDR3, the DNA is TGTGCCAGCAGCTTAGTAGCGGGGAGATGCAATGAGCAGTTCTTC. This sequence encodes CASSLVAGRCNEQFF.

In regard to this clonotype: Since a much larger clone is just one base distant, this may be a read error. The rearrangement uses TRBV5-1 and TRBJ1-1; TRBD1 matches at 7 bases. This CDR3 has 15 residues. Germline CDR1 reads SGHRS; CDR2 reads YFSETQ. CDR3 DNA: TGCGCCAGCGGCTTACAGGGGAAAGGAGGGACTGAAGCTTTCTTT. Protein product: CASGLQGKGGTEAFF.

As to this clonotype: A much larger clone lies a single base off, so this may be a read error. This sequence joins TRBV10-3 and TRBJ2-7; TRBD1 matches at 9 bases. Germline V gene sequence: CDR1 ENHRY, CDR2 SYGVKD. V lost 6 bases, J lost 7 bases, and 13 bases stayed unmatched. CDR3 length: 15 amino acids. The CDR3 loop is CAISAGQGFNNEQYF. Here the CDR3 DNA reads TGTGCCATCAGCGCGGGACAGGGTTTCAACAATGAGCAGTACTTC.

This clonotype was seen at least ten times. This CDR3 reads CASSYGQGLNYGYTF. The CDR3 DNA sequence: TGTGCCAGCAGTTACGGACAGGGACTAAACTATGGCTACACCTTC. The chain combines TRBV6-6 with TRBJ1-2; 8 nucleotides match TRBD1. Germline CDR1 is MNHNY and CDR2 is SVGAGI (reference sequence). J was trimmed by 2 bases and V by 2 bases; bases with no gene match: 4. This CDR3 is 15 amino acids long.

This clonotype was recorded at least ten times. The chain employs TRBV6-2 or TRBV6-3 and TRBJ2-3; 8 bases map to TRBD2. Germline V CDR1 and CDR2: MNHEY, SVGEGT. There are 14 residues in the CDR3. Trimming removed 6 bases from V and 1 base from J; junction bases left unmatched: 3. The CDR3 is CASSEGLGTDTQYF. CDR3 nucleotide sequence: TGTGCCAGCAGCGAGGGACTAGGCACAGATACGCAGTATTTT.

The sample holds many counts of this clonotype. The chain is built from TRBV7-9 and TRBJ2-3; 10 positions match TRBD1. The trim removed 6 bases at V and 10 bases at J, leaving 13 bases unmatched. The CDR3 sequence is 15 residues long. Germline lookup yields CDR1 SEHNR and CDR2 FQNEAQ (reference sequence). The CDR3 DNA reads TGTGCCAGCAGTCCGGGACAGGGGACACTGGGGGCGCAGTATTTT. It specifies CASSPGQGTLGAQYF.